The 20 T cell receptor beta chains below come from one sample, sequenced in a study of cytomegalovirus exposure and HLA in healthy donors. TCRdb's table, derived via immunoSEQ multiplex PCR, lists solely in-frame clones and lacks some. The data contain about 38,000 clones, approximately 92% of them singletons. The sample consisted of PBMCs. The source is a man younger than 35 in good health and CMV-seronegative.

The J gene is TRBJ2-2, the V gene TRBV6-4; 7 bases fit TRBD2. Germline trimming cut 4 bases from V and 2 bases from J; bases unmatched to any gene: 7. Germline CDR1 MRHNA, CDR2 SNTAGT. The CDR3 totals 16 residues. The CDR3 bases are TGTGCCAGCAGTGCTCTTTCTAGCGGAAACACCGGGGAGCTGTTTTTT. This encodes CASSALSSGNTGELFF.

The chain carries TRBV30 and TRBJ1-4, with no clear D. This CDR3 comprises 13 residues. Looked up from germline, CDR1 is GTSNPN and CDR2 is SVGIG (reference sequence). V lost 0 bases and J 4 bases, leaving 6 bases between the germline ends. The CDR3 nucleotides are TGTGCCTGGAGTGTAAGCGTTAATGAAAAACTGTTTTTT. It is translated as CAWSVSVNEKLFF.

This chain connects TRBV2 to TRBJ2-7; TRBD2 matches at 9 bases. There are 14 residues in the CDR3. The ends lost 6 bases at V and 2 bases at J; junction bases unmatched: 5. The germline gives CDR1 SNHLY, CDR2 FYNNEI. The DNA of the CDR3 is TGTGCCAGCAGGCCGACTAGCGGTACCTACGAGCAGTACTTC. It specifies CASRPTSGTYEQYF.

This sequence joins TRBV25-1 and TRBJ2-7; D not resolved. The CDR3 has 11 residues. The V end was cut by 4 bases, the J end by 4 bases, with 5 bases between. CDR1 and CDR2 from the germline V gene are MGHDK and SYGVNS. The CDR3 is CASSGEYEQYF. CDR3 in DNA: TGTGCCAGCAGTGGAGAATACGAGCAGTACTTC.

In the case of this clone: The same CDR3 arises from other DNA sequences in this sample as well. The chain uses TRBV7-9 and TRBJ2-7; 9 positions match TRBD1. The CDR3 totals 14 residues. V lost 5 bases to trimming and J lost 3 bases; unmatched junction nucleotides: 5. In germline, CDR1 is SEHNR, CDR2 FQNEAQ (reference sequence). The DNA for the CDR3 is TGTGCCAGCAGCCCTCGGACAGGGGACTACGAGCAGTACTTC. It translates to CASSPRTGDYEQYF.

The CDR3 region is CASSGQGSNQPQHF. The CDR3 coding sequence is TGTGCCAGCAGTGGACAGGGAAGCAATCAGCCCCAGCATTTT. The chain couples TRBV2 to TRBJ1-5; 7 bases align to TRBD1. The CDR3 has 14 amino acids. From germline, CDR1 is SNHLY and CDR2 FYNNEI. The junction had 1 base not matched to a gene; V was cut back by 4 bases and J by 1 base. Full variable domain (rest looked up from reference TRBV2 and TRBJ1-5): EPEVTQTPSHQVTQMGQEVILRCVPISNHLYFYWYRQILGQKVEFLVSFYNNEISEKSEIFDDQFSVERPDGSNFTLKIRSTKLEDSAMYFCASSGQGSNQPQHFGDGTRLSIL.

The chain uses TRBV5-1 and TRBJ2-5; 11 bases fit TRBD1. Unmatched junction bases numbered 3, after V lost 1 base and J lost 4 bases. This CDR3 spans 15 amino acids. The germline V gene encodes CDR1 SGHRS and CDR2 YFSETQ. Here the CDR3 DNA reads TGCGCCAGCAGCTTGAGGACAGGGGGCGCAGAGACCCAGTACTTC. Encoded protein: CASSLRTGGAETQYF.

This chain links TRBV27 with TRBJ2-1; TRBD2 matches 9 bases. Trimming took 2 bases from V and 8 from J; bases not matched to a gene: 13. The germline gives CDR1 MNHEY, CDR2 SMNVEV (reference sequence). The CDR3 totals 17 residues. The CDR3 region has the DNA TGTGCCAGCAGTTTAATACTAGCGGGTGTTTGGATCGATGAGCAGTTCTTC. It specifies CASSLILAGVWIDEQFF.

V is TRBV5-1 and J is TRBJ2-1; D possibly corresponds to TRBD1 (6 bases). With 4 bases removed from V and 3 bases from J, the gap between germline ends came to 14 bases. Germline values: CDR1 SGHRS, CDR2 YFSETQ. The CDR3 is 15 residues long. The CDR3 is CASSPPGTHYNEQFF. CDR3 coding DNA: TGCGCCAGCAGCCCGCCCGGGACACACTACAATGAGCAGTTCTTC.

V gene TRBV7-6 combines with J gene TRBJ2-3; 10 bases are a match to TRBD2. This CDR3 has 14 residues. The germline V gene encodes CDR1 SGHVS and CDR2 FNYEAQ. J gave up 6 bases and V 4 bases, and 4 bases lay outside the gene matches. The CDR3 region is CASSSSGGADTQYF. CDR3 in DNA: TGTGCCAGCAGCTCCAGCGGGGGGGCCGATACGCAGTATTTT.

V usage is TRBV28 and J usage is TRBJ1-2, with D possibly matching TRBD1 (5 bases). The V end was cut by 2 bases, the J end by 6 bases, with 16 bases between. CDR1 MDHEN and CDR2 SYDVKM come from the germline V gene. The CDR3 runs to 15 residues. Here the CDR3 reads CASSLPVGTWDGYTF. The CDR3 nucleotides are TGTGCCAGCAGTTTACCCGTGGGGACTTGGGATGGCTACACCTTC.

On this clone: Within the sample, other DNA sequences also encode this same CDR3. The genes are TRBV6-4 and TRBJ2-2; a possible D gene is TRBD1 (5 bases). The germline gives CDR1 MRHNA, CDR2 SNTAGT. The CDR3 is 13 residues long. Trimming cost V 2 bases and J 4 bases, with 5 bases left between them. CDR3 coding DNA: TGTGCCAGCAGTGACAGGGGCACCGGGGAGCTGTTTTTT. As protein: CASSDRGTGELFF.

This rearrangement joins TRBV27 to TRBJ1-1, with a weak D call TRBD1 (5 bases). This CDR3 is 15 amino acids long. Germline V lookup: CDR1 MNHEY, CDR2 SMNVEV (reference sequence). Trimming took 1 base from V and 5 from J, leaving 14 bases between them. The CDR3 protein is CASSLWSGGETEAFF. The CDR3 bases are TGTGCCAGCAGTTTATGGTCCGGGGGGGAAACTGAAGCTTTCTTT.

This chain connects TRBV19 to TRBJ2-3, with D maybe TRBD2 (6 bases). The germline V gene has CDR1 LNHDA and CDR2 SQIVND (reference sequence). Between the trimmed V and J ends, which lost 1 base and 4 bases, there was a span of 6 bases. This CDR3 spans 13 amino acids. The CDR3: CASSIGGADTQYF. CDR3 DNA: TGTGCCAGTAGTATAGGGGGGGCAGATACGCAGTATTTT. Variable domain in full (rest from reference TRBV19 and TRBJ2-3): DGGITQSPKYLFRKEGQNVTLSCEQNLNHDAMYWYRQDPGQGLRLIYYSQIVNDFQKGDIAEGYSVSREKKESFPLTVTSAQKNPTAFYLCASSIGGADTQYFGPGTRLTVL.

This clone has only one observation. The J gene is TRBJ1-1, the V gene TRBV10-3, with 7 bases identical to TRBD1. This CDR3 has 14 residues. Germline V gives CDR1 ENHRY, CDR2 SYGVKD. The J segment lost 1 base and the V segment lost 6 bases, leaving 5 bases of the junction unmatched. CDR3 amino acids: CAISIQGQNTEAFF. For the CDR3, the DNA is TGTGCCATCAGCATACAGGGGCAGAACACTGAAGCTTTCTTT.

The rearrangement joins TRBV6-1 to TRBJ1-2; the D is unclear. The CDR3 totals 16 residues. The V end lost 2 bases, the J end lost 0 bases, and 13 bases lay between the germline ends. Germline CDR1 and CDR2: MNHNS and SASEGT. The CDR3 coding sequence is TGTGCCAGCAGTGAAAATCTAGGAGATCCTAACTATGGCTACACCTTC. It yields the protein CASSENLGDPNYGYTF.

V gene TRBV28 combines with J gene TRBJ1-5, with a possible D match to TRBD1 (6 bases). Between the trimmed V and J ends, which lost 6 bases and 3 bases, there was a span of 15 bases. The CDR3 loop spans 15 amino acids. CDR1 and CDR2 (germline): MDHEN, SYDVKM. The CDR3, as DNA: TGTGCCAGCAGCCCTCGGGGGGCCCTCAATCAGCCCCAGCATTTT. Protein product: CASSPRGALNQPQHF. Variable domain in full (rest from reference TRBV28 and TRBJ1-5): DVKVTQSSRYLVKRTGEKVFLECVQDMDHENMFWYRQDPGLGLRLIYFSYDVKMKEKGDIPEGYSVSREKKERFSLILESASTNQTSMYLCASSPRGALNQPQHFGDGTRLSIL.

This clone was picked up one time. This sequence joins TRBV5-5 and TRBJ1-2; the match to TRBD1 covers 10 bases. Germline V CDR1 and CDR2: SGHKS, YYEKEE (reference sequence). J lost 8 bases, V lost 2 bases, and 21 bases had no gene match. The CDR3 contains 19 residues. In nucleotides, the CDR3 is TGTGCCAGCAGCTTAATATACTCCGGGACAGGGGCATCCCTAGAGGGCTACACCTTC. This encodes CASSLIYSGTGASLEGYTF.

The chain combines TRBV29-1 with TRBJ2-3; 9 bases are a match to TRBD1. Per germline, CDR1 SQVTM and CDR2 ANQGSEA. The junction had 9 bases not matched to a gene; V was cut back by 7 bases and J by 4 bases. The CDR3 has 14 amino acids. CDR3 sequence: CSAESDRGPDTQYF. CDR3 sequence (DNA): TGCAGCGCAGAGTCGGACAGGGGTCCAGATACGCAGTATTTT.

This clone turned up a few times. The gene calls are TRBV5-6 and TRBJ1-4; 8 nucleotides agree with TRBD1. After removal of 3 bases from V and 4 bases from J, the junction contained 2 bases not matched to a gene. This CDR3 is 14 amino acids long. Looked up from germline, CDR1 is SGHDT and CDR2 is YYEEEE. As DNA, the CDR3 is TGTGCCAGCAGCTCGACAGGGGATAATGAAAAACTGTTTTTT. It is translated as CASSSTGDNEKLFF.